This record looks at one TCR beta chain sequence and its context. This clonotype was seen only a few times. The clone's antigen remains unknown. Base qualities were left out, and no much larger clone turns up one base away. TCR beta repertoires were profiled from peripheral blood of roughly 13 young patients with multiple sclerosis to demonstrate the VDJtools post-analysis software. The multiple sclerosis patients were children and adolescents ranging in age from about 6 to 17 years. This specimen comes from a study of post-analysis software for immune sequencing data (dated by TCRdb to between 2015 and 2017). About the full investigation: The recorded disease courses included relapsing-remitting, secondary progressive and progressive-relapsing multiple sclerosis, and some patients had no subtype annotation. The patient repertoires were set against approximately 10 previously published healthy control repertoires from donors whose ages ranged from roughly 6 to 27 years. A subset of samples was prepared in parallel using single-end sample barcoding, then pooled and co-amplified after Illumina adapter ligation. The study at large found these results: Patients showed significantly higher frequencies than controls for several TRBV segments, among them TRBV5-6, TRBV5-1 and TRBV20-1. Direct clustering with F measure showed strong co-clustering of samples prepared in the same batch, prompting a batch-effect correction. The control group was slightly older than the multiple sclerosis patient group. Normalized Chao1 diversity was significantly lower in multiple sclerosis patients than controls, suggesting substantial peripheral T-cell clonal expansion.

The germline V gene (reference sequence) specifies LNHDA as CDR1 and SQIVND as CDR2. Inclusive of the bounding cysteine and phenylalanine, the CDR3 is 16 residues long. CDR3 DNA only is kept here, 48 bases in frame from base 1. The junction shows trimming of 7 bases on V and 6 bases on J, plus 24 bases between the germline ends. The library was made by PCR. The listed sequencing device is Illumina HiSeq 2500. Unique molecular identifiers were incorporated into TCR beta cDNA libraries to reduce PCR and sequencing biases. Every 1 to 10 million input T cells yielded about 500,000 cDNA molecules, meaning each molecule approximated one T cell. Patient libraries were prepared and sequenced with the same protocol used for the earlier healthy control dataset. Samples belonging to the same batch were prepared together, multiplexed and sequenced on a shared HiSeq lane. Processing in the source paper ran as follows. Raw barcoded reads were processed with MIGEC, and single-read molecular identifier groups were discarded before consensus assembly and CDR3 extraction. Clonotype tables were post-analysed with VDJtools, normalizing diversity by down-sampling all datasets to the smallest sample size. In repertoire overlap clustering, CDR3 amino acid sequences, but not nucleotide sequences, were matched to correct batch-related cross-sample contamination. Using fastp at Q25 and MiXCR, TCRdb reprocessed the public reads and kept productive beta chains. Every entry covers one CDR3 protein and lists the most common genes and DNA from its rows. TCRdb's processing, not the authors', yielded these V and J calls. For this sample the table gives hundreds of thousands of distinct CDR3 sequences, of which under 70% were detected only once. The top ten clones comprise 4.6% of the sample.

Sample: blood. This chain is built from TRBV19 and TRBJ1-2, and TRBD1 may be the D gene, going by 5 matching bases. The sequence was obtained from a girl aged 5 to 17 with multiple sclerosis. At the DNA level, the sequence is TGTGCCAGTACCCCTCGTGGGAGCAGGGAAGACCATGGCTACACCTTC. Translated, it reads CASTPRGSREDHGYTF.